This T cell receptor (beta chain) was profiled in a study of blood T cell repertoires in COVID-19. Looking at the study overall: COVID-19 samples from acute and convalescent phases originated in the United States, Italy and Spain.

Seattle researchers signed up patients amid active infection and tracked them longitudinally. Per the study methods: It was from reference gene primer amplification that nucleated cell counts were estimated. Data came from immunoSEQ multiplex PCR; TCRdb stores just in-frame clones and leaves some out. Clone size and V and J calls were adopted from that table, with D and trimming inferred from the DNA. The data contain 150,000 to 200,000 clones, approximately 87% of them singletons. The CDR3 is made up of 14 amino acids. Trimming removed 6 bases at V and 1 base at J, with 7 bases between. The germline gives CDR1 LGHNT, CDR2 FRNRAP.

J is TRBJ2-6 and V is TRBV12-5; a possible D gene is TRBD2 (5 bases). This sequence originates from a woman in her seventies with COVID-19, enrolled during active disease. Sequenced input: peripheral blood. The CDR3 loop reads CASGRGSGANVLTF. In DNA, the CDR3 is TGTGCTAGTGGCCGAGGGTCTGGGGCCAACGTCCTGACTTTC.